This TCR beta chain was retrieved from a study of T cell responses to AZD1222 COVID-19 vaccine (dated by TCRdb to the early 2020s). As for the study more broadly: AZD1222 recipients given second doses at about 4 weeks or at about 12 weeks were pooled, since spike-specific TCR depth and breadth were not found to differ between the two schedules. A total of 240 or so trial participants underwent TCR sequencing, of whom under 220 had received two doses of AZD1222 and about 26 had received two doses of the MenACWY control vaccine. Enrollment into the trials was organized by age into subgroups of 18-55, 56-69 and 70-plus years, and those subgroups contained approximately 160, 26 and 62 TCR-sequenced participants, respectively.

Relative to germline, V is 2 bases shorter and J is 1 base shorter, with 6 bases between their ends. The germline V gene supplies CDR1 SNHLY and CDR2 FYNNEI. Counted from cysteine to phenylalanine, this CDR3 has 14 amino acids. Only the CDR3 region is kept as DNA, spanning 42 bases read in frame from base 1. The CDR3 regions of human TCRbeta chains were analyzed by immunosequencing. As for the authors' bioinformatics: Repertoire TCRs were checked for matches against a reference library of SARS-CoV-2-specific TCRs that had been generated using the MIRA antigen-specificity platform. Breadth was defined as the fraction of unique TCRs that were SARS-CoV-2-associated. Depth was defined as the fraction of total T cells that were SARS-CoV-2-associated. Each spike-specific TCR was assigned to its reactive spike region and to a CD4 or CD8 class using the MIRA data. Log10-transformed breadth and depth values were compared by one-way ANOVA with Sidak's multiple comparisons tests. As stored in TCRdb, this immuneACCESS dataset retains in-frame rearrangements with V and J assigned. A fraction of the clones does not appear; measured against another copy, unresolved V genes explain less than half of the discrepancy, and the remainder lacks a known reason. V and J calls and clone size are given by that table; D and trimming were obtained from the DNA. The sample contains 120,000 or so clones, more than 75% of them found a single time. The ten largest account for roughly 1.1% of the sample.

General study outcomes and caveats: Participants were mostly white British and included more females than males, and it was suggested by the authors that clonal diversity may have been underestimated. CD4 TCRs associated with the vaccine covered the entire spike protein, and the dominant responses were in regions 160-218 and 743-854. The 56-69-year group was small, and its depth increase did not reach significance, likely because of low power. Reportedly, close to half of the unique spike-specific TCRs recognized epitopes lying outside the regions that are mutated in the B.1.351 and B.1.1.7 variants. Conclusions about previously exposed vaccinees are limited, since just five or six AZD1222 recipients were seropositive for SARS-CoV-2 at baseline. After two AZD1222 doses, both the breadth and the depth of spike-specific TCRs were significantly higher than at day 0 and than in MenACWY recipients. Because no samples from the day 14 peak response were available, repertoires could be characterized only after the peak T cell response.

Comments on this clone: Its antigen remains undetermined. The sample holds no much larger clone one base away, and base qualities are not on file.

The sample's time point, from its label and the paper: baseline before first vaccination. The vaccinee samples were drawn from two UK trials, COV001 and COV002, one of which was a single-blind randomized controlled phase 2/3 trial testing AZD1222 (ChAdOx1 nCoV-19) in healthy adults. For TCRbeta chain sequencing, PBMC samples from trial participants were taken at day 0 and at day 28 after the second dose. The chain is assembled from TRBV2 and TRBJ1-5; no D gene call is confident. Source: peripheral blood, taken on day 0 of AZD1222 vaccination. The receptor comes from an adult in good health. The DNA sequence reads TGTGCCAGCAGTGAACAGGACAGCAATCAGCCCCAGCATTTT. This sequence encodes CASSEQDSNQPQHF.